This T cell receptor beta chain was retrieved from a study of blood T cell repertoires in COVID-19. Trimming took 0 bases from V and 7 from J; bases not matched to a gene: 1. Germline-derived CDR1 and CDR2 are SGHVS and FNYEAQ. The CDR3 has 13 amino acids. This clone showed up just once. How the authors handled the data: Estimation of nucleated cell counts relied on the amplification of reference gene primers. Assay used: immunoSEQ multiplex PCR; TCRdb lists only in-frame clones, some missing. That table furnishes V, J and clone size, whereas the DNA furnished D and trimming. The table records hundreds of thousands of clones, around 83% of them present only once. Cohort allocation depended upon clinical history that participants reported.

V usage is TRBV7-6 and J usage is TRBJ1-1, with 8 bases matching TRBD1. This sequence was found in a woman aged 40 to 55 who had recovered from COVID-19. The sequencing input was PBMCs or T cells enriched from blood (not recorded which). The CDR3 region is CASSLADRDEAFF. CDR3 sequence (DNA): TGTGCCAGCAGCTTAGCGGACAGGGATGAAGCTTTCTTT.